This T cell receptor (beta chain) was observed in a study of blood T cell repertoires in COVID-19. Enrollees, roughly 18 to 95 years old, lived in 24 US areas. Cohort assignment relied on participant-reported clinical history. TCRdb's table, derived via immunoSEQ multiplex PCR, lists solely in-frame clones and lacks some. The profile shows approximately 150,000 clones, over 75% of them singletons. This CDR3 contains 17 residues. Germline V gives CDR1 SGHRS, CDR2 YFSETQ. The V segment lost 1 base and the J segment 5 bases; nucleotides outside the gene matches: 4. This TCR came from a middle-aged woman with acute COVID-19. Sequencing was carried out using PBMCs or T cells enriched from blood (not recorded which). The V gene is TRBV5-1, the J gene TRBJ2-1; 15 positions agree with TRBD2. CDR3 sequence: CASSLNGLAGGNNEQFF. For the CDR3, the DNA is TGCGCCAGCAGCTTGAACGGACTAGCGGGAGGGAACAATGAGCAGTTCTTC.